Listed below are T cell receptor beta chains from one sample, sequenced in a study of control samples from healthy donors and cancer patients. Sequenced by immunoSEQ multiplex PCR; TCRdb stores in-frame clones only, minus some. Of roughly 170,000 clones listed, approximately 92% are singletons. Sequenced input: blood. Source of these receptors: a man between 18 and 35 years old in good health. Each CDR3 is given with its conserved first and last residue. A D gene is named only where the DNA matches it firmly. Rows give clone size only sometimes, using once, few, many, or a class for an expanded clone.

DNA,CDR3,J,D,V,length,size
TGTGCCACCAGTGACGGACTCGACTTTACCTACGAGCGGCAGTACTTC,CATSDGLDFTYERQYF,TRBJ2-7,-,TRBV24-1,16,-
TGCGCCAGCAGCTTGGTATCGGCGGGACAGGGTAATGAGCAGTTCTTC,CASSLVSAGQGNEQFF,TRBJ2-1,TRBD1,TRBV5-1,16,-
TGTGCCACCAGCGCGAGACCTAATGAGCAGTTCTTC,CATSARPNEQFF,TRBJ2-1,-,TRBV15,12,-
TGCGCCAGCAGCGCGAGAGGACTAGCGTTTAATGAGCAGTTCTTC,CASSARGLAFNEQFF,TRBJ2-1,TRBD2,TRBV5-1,15,-
TGTGCCAGCACGGAATTACACACAGATACGCAGTATTTT,CASTELHTDTQYF,TRBJ2-3,-,TRBV2,13,-
TGTGCCAGAAACCTACCGGGACTAGCGGGGAACCCGGCCAAAAACATTCAGTACTTC,CARNLPGLAGNPAKNIQYF,TRBJ2-4,-,TRBV7-5,19,-
TGTGCCAGCAGCAAAGAAACCAGGAGCTCCTACAATGAGCAGTTCTTC,CASSKETRSSYNEQFF,TRBJ2-1,-,TRBV21-1,16,-
TGTGCCAGCAGTTACGCAGGGGGGTATGTAGCTTTCTTT,CASSYAGGYVAFF,TRBJ1-1,TRBD1,TRBV6-6,13,-
TGTGCCAGCAGACGGAGCAATCAGCCCCAGCATTTT,CASRRSNQPQHF,TRBJ1-5,-,TRBV12-3/TRBV12-4,12,-
TGTGCCAGCAGTCCACGACCACAGGGTGGAGAGCAGTACTTC,CASSPRPQGGEQYF,TRBJ2-7,-,TRBV27,14,-
TGTGCCAGCCTCAGGGACGGCAATCAGCCCCAGCATTTT,CASLRDGNQPQHF,TRBJ1-5,-,TRBV6-5,13,-
TGCGCCAGCAGCTTGGACAGGGGGTATGAAGGCTACACCTTC,CASSLDRGYEGYTF,TRBJ1-2,TRBD1,TRBV5-1,14,-
TGTGCCAGCAGAGCGAGGGACAGGGGGCGGAACTATGGCTACACCTTC,CASRARDRGRNYGYTF,TRBJ1-2,TRBD1,TRBV28,16,-
TGTGCCAGCAGCCCCGGGACTAGCGGGGTGGACTATGAGCAGTTCTTC,CASSPGTSGVDYEQFF,TRBJ2-1,TRBD2,TRBV3-1/TRBV3-2,16,-
TGTGCCAGTAGTATTAGCGGGATTCAAGAGACCCAGTACTTC,CASSISGIQETQYF,TRBJ2-5,TRBD2,TRBV19,14,-
TGTGCCAGCAGCTTAGCCGGGACGGGGAACACTGAAGCTTTCTTT,CASSLAGTGNTEAFF,TRBJ1-1,-,TRBV5-5,15,-
TGTGCCAGCAAACTAGCGGGGTTCGAGACCGGGGAGCTGTTTTTT,CASKLAGFETGELFF,TRBJ2-2,TRBD2,TRBV6-5,15,-
TGTGCCAGTAGTATAGATTCGGGGGGCACTGAAGCTTTCTTT,CASSIDSGGTEAFF,TRBJ1-1,-,TRBV19,14,many
TGTGCCAGCTCGGAAGGGCAGGCCTCCTCTGGAAACACCATATATTTT,CASSEGQASSGNTIYF,TRBJ1-3,-,TRBV18,16,-
TGTGCCAGCAGCTTGACGCCCTCCTACGAGCAGTACTTC,CASSLTPSYEQYF,TRBJ2-7,-,TRBV5-4,13,-
TGCGCCAGCAGCTCTGAACCCTACGGGACTCCTGAGCAGTTCTTC,CASSSEPYGTPEQFF,TRBJ2-1,-,TRBV5-1,15,-
TGTGCCAGCAGCCAACAGGGGAACTATGGCTACACCTTC,CASSQQGNYGYTF,TRBJ1-2,-,TRBV14,13,-
TGTGCCAGCAGCTTAGTAGGCAGCACCGGGGAGCTGTTTTTT,CASSLVGSTGELFF,TRBJ2-2,-,TRBV7-9,14,once
TGTGCCTGGAGTCTGAGAGGAGACTATGGCTACACCTTC,CAWSLRGDYGYTF,TRBJ1-2,-,TRBV30,13,-
TGCAGCGGCGTACAGGGGGACTATGGCTACACCTTC,CSGVQGDYGYTF,TRBJ1-2,TRBD1,TRBV29-1,12,-
TGTGCCAGCAGCCGCAGGGGTGGTAATTCACCCCTCCACTTT,CASSRRGGNSPLHF,TRBJ1-6,-,TRBV2,14,-
TGTGCCAGCACCGTCTCTGGGGCCAACGTCCTGACTTTC,CASTVSGANVLTF,TRBJ2-6,-,TRBV6-5,13,-
TGTGCCAGTAGTATTACGCCGGGACAGGGGGCTTTGGAAGCTTTCTTT,CASSITPGQGALEAFF,TRBJ1-1,TRBD1,TRBV19,16,-
TGTGCCATCAGTGAGGACGTGGGCTGGACCGGAAACACCATATATTTT,CAISEDVGWTGNTIYF,TRBJ1-3,-,TRBV10-3,16,-
TGTGCCAGCAGTTTATCCTTTGAGCAGTACTTC,CASSLSFEQYF,TRBJ2-7,-,TRBV12-3/TRBV12-4,11,-
TGTGCCAGGGGGGGCAATGAGCAGTTCTTC,CARGGNEQFF,TRBJ2-1,-,TRBV7-2,10,-
TGCGCCAGCAGCCAAGATCGAGGAGAATCACCCCTCCACTTT,CASSQDRGESPLHF,TRBJ1-6,-,TRBV4-1,14,-
TGTGCCAGCAGCTGGGCCCGGGGGGCGAGTAACTATGGCTACACCTTC,CASSWARGASNYGYTF,TRBJ1-2,-,TRBV5-6,16,-
TGTGCCAGCAGTATCGACAGGGGATTATACGAGCAGTACTTC,CASSIDRGLYEQYF,TRBJ2-7,TRBD1,TRBV28,14,-
TGTGCCTGGAGGCACCCCCCAGCGGGGGGCCTCAATGAGCAGTTCTTC,CAWRHPPAGGLNEQFF,TRBJ2-1,TRBD2,TRBV30,16,-
TGTGCCAGCAGCCCGCGTGGACAGATATCTGGAAACACCATATATTTT,CASSPRGQISGNTIYF,TRBJ1-3,-,TRBV14,16,-
TGTGCCTGGAGTGTAAAGGCGACGGGAAACGAAAAACTGTTTTTT,CAWSVKATGNEKLFF,TRBJ1-4,-,TRBV30,15,-
TGTGCCACCAGTGATCCACAGGGTAACATTGCAGATACGCAGTATTTT,CATSDPQGNIADTQYF,TRBJ2-3,-,TRBV24-1,16,-
TGTGCCAGCAGCCAAGAGAGTGGGACCGAGCAGTACTTC,CASSQESGTEQYF,TRBJ2-7,-,TRBV3-1/TRBV3-2,13,-
TGTGCCAGTAGTGTCCGGGACAGGGGGACCAAAAACATTCAGTACTTC,CASSVRDRGTKNIQYF,TRBJ2-4,TRBD1,TRBV19,16,-
TGTGCCAGCAGCCCTCCTAGGTACAATGAGCAGTTCTTC,CASSPPRYNEQFF,TRBJ2-1,-,TRBV9,13,-
TGCGCCAGCAGTGTGGTATGGGGACAGATCGACTATGGCTACACCTTC,CASSVVWGQIDYGYTF,TRBJ1-2,TRBD1,TRBV10-2,16,-
TGTGCCAGCTCATCCACAGATACGCAGTATTTT,CASSSTDTQYF,TRBJ2-3,-,TRBV18,11,-
TGTGCCAGCAGTACCCGCAGGGGAAATGGCTACACCTTC,CASSTRRGNGYTF,TRBJ1-2,-,TRBV6-5,13,-
TGCGCCAGCAGCCAAGTCGCCGGGGCGGCCACCGGGGAGCTGTTTTTT,CASSQVAGAATGELFF,TRBJ2-2,-,TRBV4-1,16,-
TGTGCCAGCAGTTACATGGACAGGGACGAGCAGTACTTC,CASSYMDRDEQYF,TRBJ2-7,TRBD1,TRBV6-2/TRBV6-3,13,-
TGTGCCAGCTCACCAAATTCAGGGGCTTTGAACACTGAAGCTTTCTTT,CASSPNSGALNTEAFF,TRBJ1-1,-,TRBV18,16,-
TGTGCCAGCACATTGGAGAGCTCCTACAATGAGCAGTTCTTC,CASTLESSYNEQFF,TRBJ2-1,-,TRBV2,14,once
TGTGCCAGCAGTCCGCAGGGCCAGGGGAGAGGCTACACCTTC,CASSPQGQGRGYTF,TRBJ1-2,-,TRBV6-5,14,-
TGTGCTAGTGGTTCTTGGGTAATAGCTGGAAACACCATATATTTT,CASGSWVIAGNTIYF,TRBJ1-3,-,TRBV12-5,15,-
TGTGCTAGTGGTTTACCCCCTTCAGGGACAGGAGGTTCGCAGACCCAGTACTTC,CASGLPPSGTGGSQTQYF,TRBJ2-5,TRBD1,TRBV12-5,18,-
TGTGCCAGCAGCTTTGGGAATTCACCCCTCCACTTT,CASSFGNSPLHF,TRBJ1-6,-,TRBV11-2,12,few
TGCGCCAGCAGCCCGGACAGTACTAATGAAAAACTGTTTTTT,CASSPDSTNEKLFF,TRBJ1-4,-,TRBV5-1,14,-